The source of this TCR beta chain is a study of PD-1 blockade in classical Hodgkin lymphoma. Study-wide background: Patients were administered nivolumab (3 mg/kg intravenously) every 2 weeks.

Germline CDR1 ENHRY, CDR2 SYGVKD. This CDR3 contains 13 residues. Trimming at V came to 2 bases and at J to 11 bases, leaving 7 bases not matched to a gene. Concerning this clone: Its specificity is not known.

Notes on the study in general: Partial responders and progressors had significantly lower baseline TCR diversity. A reduction in baseline TCR diversity was reportedly seen in newly diagnosed patients relative to healthy donors.

Time point: cycle 4 day 1 (C4D1), after around six weeks of nivolumab. Each patient's relapse followed autologous stem cell transplantation, and brentuximab vedotin exposure varied. Magnetic depletion of unwanted cells isolated CD4+ T cells from thawed PBMCs. Sequencing was performed with immunoSEQ multiplex PCR; in TCRdb, only in-frame clones are kept and a portion is missing. The profile covers fewer than 30,000 clones, with under 80% appearing a single time and about 0.6% taken by the ten largest. The sequence came from a human donor with classical Hodgkin lymphoma. The specimen comprised CD4+ T cells from blood, sampled before the fourth cycle of nivolumab. The chain recombines TRBV10-3 with TRBJ1-1; 8 nucleotides match TRBD1. CDR3 DNA: TGTGCCATCAGTGAGAGGGAACAGGGGGTGGCTTTCTTT. It translates to CAISEREQGVAFF.